This record looks at one T cell receptor beta chain sequence and its context. This specimen comes from a study of PD-1 blockade in mismatch repair-deficient tumors. Germline CDR1 and CDR2: DFQATT and SNEGSKA (reference sequence). The V end lost 3 bases, the J end lost 7 bases, and 8 bases lay between the germline ends. CDR3 length equals 11 residues. Clones were read by immunoSEQ multiplex PCR, and TCRdb kept only the in-frame ones, dropping some. The sample holds around 25,000 clones, 84% seen once. All patients were mismatch repair deficient, assessed by either PCR or immunohistochemistry. The rearrangement joins TRBV20-1 to TRBJ2-3; D may be TRBD1 (6 bases). The sequence derives from an adult with mismatch repair-deficient cancer. The sequencing here drew on PBMCs, taken before pembrolizumab treatment. This CDR3 reads CSASRGNTQYF. The CDR3 DNA sequence: TGCAGTGCTAGCAGGGGAAATACGCAGTATTTT.